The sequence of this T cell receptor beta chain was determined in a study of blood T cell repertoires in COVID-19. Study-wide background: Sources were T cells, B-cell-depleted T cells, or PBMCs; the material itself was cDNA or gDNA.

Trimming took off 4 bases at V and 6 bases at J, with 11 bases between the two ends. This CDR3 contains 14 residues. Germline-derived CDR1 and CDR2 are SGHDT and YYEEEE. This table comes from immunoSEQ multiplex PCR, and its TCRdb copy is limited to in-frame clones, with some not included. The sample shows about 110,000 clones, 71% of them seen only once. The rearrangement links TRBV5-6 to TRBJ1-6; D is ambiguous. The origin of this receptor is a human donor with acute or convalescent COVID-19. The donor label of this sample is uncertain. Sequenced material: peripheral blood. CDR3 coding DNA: TGTGCCAGCAGCCCGCCGGGAGGTAATTCACCCCTCCACTTT. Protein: CASSPPGGNSPLHF.